Listed below are T cell receptor beta chains from one sample, sequenced in a study of T cell repertoires in cytomegalovirus infection. TCRdb independently ran MiXCR on the reads; one entry per CDR3 protein. The table has hundreds of thousands of distinct CDR3 sequences, about 24% seen once. Material for sequencing was CD8+ T cells from PBMCs. Receptors originate from a human donor in good health (CMV status not recorded). Some clones in this sample may be carry-over from other donors' samples. Each CDR3 is given without its conserved first and last residue. The order of the fields is V gene, J gene, CDR3 protein.

TRBV3-1,TRBJ2-3,ASSQLGLRVPDTQY
TRBV4-1,TRBJ2-4,ASSQGTVSRNIQY
TRBV6-1,TRBJ2-4,GSSGTGPYKNIQY
TRBV6-1,TRBJ2-7,ASSEWEAKTLYEQY
TRBV5-1,TRBJ1-1,ASSPPLTGGTEAF
TRBV18,TRBJ2-3,ASSPPPGRVTDTQY
TRBV14,TRBJ2-7,VSSQDGTFYEQY
TRBV15,TRBJ1-1,ATSSPGQGEAF
TRBV12-3/TRBV12-4,TRBJ2-1,ASTPWAGGNEQF
TRBV6-5,TRBJ1-2,ASRPPIDRAFIYGYT
TRBV12-5,TRBJ1-1,ASGFQTPGNPRTEAF
TRBV29-1,TRBJ2-1,SVEDPGASSYNEQF
TRBV12-3/TRBV12-4,TRBJ1-1,ASSFSTEAF
TRBV28,TRBJ2-1,ASSLGQVVDEQF
TRBV7-8,TRBJ1-2,ASNSPGRAFYGYT
TRBV10-2,TRBJ2-3,ASSELAGVPTDTQY
TRBV7-2,TRBJ1-2,ASSFLGHDGYT
TRBV7-3,TRBJ2-3,ASSLEVADTQY
TRBV25-1,TRBJ2-7,ASSDNPGHHYEQY
TRBV15,TRBJ2-2,ATSRARVYANTGELF
TRBV12-5,TRBJ2-7,ASGSGSRLPYEQY
TRBV12-3/TRBV12-4,TRBJ2-3,ASRAGSTDTQY
TRBV12-3/TRBV12-4,TRBJ2-2,ASSPTGGPATGELF
TRBV20-1,TRBJ2-7,SARASGGYEQY
TRBV7-6,TRBJ2-7,ASSPGQYYYEQY
TRBV27,TRBJ2-1,ASSPHLRPYNEQF
TRBV7-2,TRBJ2-5,ASSLSGGARETQY
TRBV19,TRBJ2-2,ASTTGGWSGELF
TRBV6-2/TRBV6-3,TRBJ1-2,ASSYPTIPGNYGYT
TRBV7-6,TRBJ2-3,VSSFSGTSTDTQY
TRBV6-5,TRBJ1-2,ASAYLQDNYGYT
TRBV10-1,TRBJ2-2,ASSGYSTGDKVSGELF
TRBV7-9,TRBJ2-3,ASTEVVESTDTQY
TRBV7-8,TRBJ2-5,ASSLGVGGGAKETQY
TRBV13,TRBJ1-6,ASSLETGPNSPLH
TRBV2,TRBJ2-2,AKGANTGELF
TRBV7-9,TRBJ2-2,ARDRITGELF